These 10 T cell receptor beta chains were sequenced from one sample in a study of blood T cell repertoires in COVID-19 (dated by TCRdb to 2019 to 2021). Receptor libraries were prepared by the immunoSEQ multiplex PCR assay. TCRdb holds this immuneACCESS table with in-frame rearrangements only. Some clones are missing; in checked studies, unresolved V genes explain under half, and the rest has no known cause. This sample gives 150,000 to 180,000 clones in total; about 85% of them show up just once. About 2.5% of the sample lies in the top ten. Sequencing was done on a sample of peripheral blood. These receptors all stem from a woman in her sixties or seventies with acute or convalescent COVID-19.

This chain links TRBV30 with TRBJ2-3; 7 nucleotides align to TRBD1. The CDR3 has 16 amino acids. The J segment lost 5 bases and the V segment lost 0 bases, leaving 11 bases of the junction unmatched. Germline V CDR1 and CDR2: GTSNPN, SVGIG (reference sequence). For the CDR3, the DNA is TGTGCCTGGAGTGTAGGGGGTAGGGGGCGCGGAGATACGCAGTATTTT. Its protein is CAWSVGGRGRGDTQYF.

The V gene is TRBV19, the J gene TRBJ2-2; 9 nucleotides match TRBD2. The CDR3 spans 15 residues. Germline V CDR1 and CDR2: LNHDA, SQIVND (reference sequence). V lost 8 bases to trimming and J lost 1 base; unmatched junction nucleotides: 5. For the CDR3, the DNA is TGTGCCAGTCTCCCTAGCGGGGTGAACACCGGGGAGCTGTTTTTT. This translates into CASLPSGVNTGELFF.

The V gene is TRBV11-2, the J gene TRBJ2-7, with 9 bases aligning to TRBD2. J gave up 0 bases and V 5 bases, and 8 bases lay outside the gene matches. Germline values: CDR1 SGHAT, CDR2 FQNNGV. The CDR3 extends over 16 amino acids. CDR3 amino acids: CASSPLAGPSSYEQYV. In nucleotides, the CDR3 is TGTGCCAGCAGCCCCCTAGCGGGGCCCAGCTCCTACGAGCAGTACGTC.

The chain links TRBV3-1 (or the pseudogene TRBV3-2) to TRBJ2-2, with TRBD1 identical over 8 bases. CDR1 is LGHDT and CDR2 is YNNKEL in the germline V gene (reference sequence). The CDR3 runs 16 residues. V lost 2 bases, J lost 4 bases, and 6 bases stayed unmatched. The CDR3 DNA reads TGTGCCAGCAGCCAACCGCGACAGGGGTCCACCGGGGAGCTGTTTTTT. Its protein product is CASSQPRQGSTGELFF.

Only one count was recorded for this clone. The rearrangement joins TRBV7-2 to TRBJ1-1; D perhaps matches TRBD1 (5 bases). The CDR3 contains 12 residues. CDR1 and CDR2 from the germline V gene are SGHTA and FQGNSA. V lost 4 bases, J lost 6 bases, and 9 bases lay in between. The CDR3 reads CASSSRVSEAFF. The CDR3 region has the DNA TGTGCCAGCAGCTCCAGGGTCTCTGAAGCTTTCTTT.

The V gene is TRBV3-1 (or the pseudogene TRBV3-2), the J gene TRBJ1-2; D might be TRBD1 (6 bases). Trimming removed 4 bases from V and 7 bases from J, with 16 bases in between. Germline CDR1 and CDR2: LGHDT and YNNKEL (reference sequence). CDR3 size: 14 residues. CDR3 nucleotide sequence: TGTGCCAGCAGCCTACCCGGGGGGGCGGGTGGCTACACCTTC. Its protein is CASSLPGGAGGYTF.

The chain links TRBV6-2 or TRBV6-3 to TRBJ2-7, with 9 bases identical to TRBD1. This CDR3 is built from 18 residues. V trimming: 5 bases; J trimming: 2 bases; junction bases outside the gene matches: 16. CDR1 and CDR2 (germline): MNHEY, SVGEGT. The CDR3 protein is CASSGLPGQGRTPYEQYF. The CDR3 DNA follows: TGTGCCAGCAGTGGCCTGCCCGGACAGGGGCGTACTCCCTACGAGCAGTACTTC.

The chain carries TRBV12-2 and TRBJ2-7; TRBD2, the D gene given by the table, was not confirmed from the DNA. TRBV12-2 is a known pseudogene. CDR3 size: 13 residues. The CDR3 sequence is CASRYPSADEQYF. DNA for the CDR3: TGTGCAAGTCGCTACCCGTCCGCGGACGAGCAGTACTTC.

The chain recombines TRBV12-5 with TRBJ2-1; 8 bases map to TRBD2. The CDR3 has 14 amino acids. Germline V gene lookup returns CDR1 LGHNT and CDR2 FRNRAP. V shed 2 bases and J 10 bases; nucleotides not matched to a gene: 7. CDR3 protein: CASGLHGGAGEQFF. The CDR3 nucleotides read TGTGCTAGTGGTTTGCACGGGGGGGCGGGAGAGCAGTTCTTC. The full variable domain, with the rest looked up from reference TRBV12-5 and TRBJ2-1, is DARVTQTPRHKVTEMGQEVTMRCQPILGHNTVFWYRQTMMQGLELLAYFRNRAPLDDSGMPKDRFSAEMPDATLATLKIQPSEPRDSAVYFCASGLHGGAGEQFFGPGTRLTVL.

The chain joins TRBV18 to TRBJ2-2, with 11 bases aligning to TRBD2. This CDR3 contains 18 residues. CDR1 KGHSH and CDR2 LQKENI come from the germline V gene. V trimming: 3 bases; J trimming: 1 base; junction bases outside the gene matches: 7. CDR3 residues: CASSPTLAGALNTGELFF. The CDR3 DNA reads as TGTGCCAGCTCACCCACACTAGCGGGGGCCCTGAACACCGGGGAGCTGTTTTTT.